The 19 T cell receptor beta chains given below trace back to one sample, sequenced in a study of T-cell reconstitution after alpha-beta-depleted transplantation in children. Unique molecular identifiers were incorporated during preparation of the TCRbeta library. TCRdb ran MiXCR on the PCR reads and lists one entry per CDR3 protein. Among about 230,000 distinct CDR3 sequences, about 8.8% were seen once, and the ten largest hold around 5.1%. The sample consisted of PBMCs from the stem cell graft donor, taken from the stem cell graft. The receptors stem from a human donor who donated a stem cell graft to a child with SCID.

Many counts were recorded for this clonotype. The CDR3 coding sequence is TGTGCCAGCAGCGCAGGACAGGGATTCGGCGAGCAGTACTTC. It is translated as CASSAGQGFGEQYF. The rearrangement joins TRBV7-9 to TRBJ2-7, with 8 bases aligning to TRBD1. Germline-derived CDR1 and CDR2 are SEHNR and FQNEAQ (reference sequence). The CDR3 has 14 residues. V lost 5 bases to trimming and J lost 6 bases; unmatched junction nucleotides: 9.

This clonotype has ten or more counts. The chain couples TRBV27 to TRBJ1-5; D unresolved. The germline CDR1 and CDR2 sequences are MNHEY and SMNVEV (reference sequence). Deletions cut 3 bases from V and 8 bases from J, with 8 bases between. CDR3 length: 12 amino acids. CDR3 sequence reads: CASSFLGEPQHF. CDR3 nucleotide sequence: TGTGCCAGCAGTTTCCTCGGGGAGCCCCAGCATTTT.

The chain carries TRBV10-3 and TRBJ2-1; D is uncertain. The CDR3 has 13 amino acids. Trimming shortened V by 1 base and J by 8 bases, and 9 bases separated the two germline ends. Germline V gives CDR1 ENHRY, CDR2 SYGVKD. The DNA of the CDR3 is TGTGCCATCAGTGAGTGGGTTGGGGATGAGCAGTTCTTC. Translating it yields CAISEWVGDEQFF.

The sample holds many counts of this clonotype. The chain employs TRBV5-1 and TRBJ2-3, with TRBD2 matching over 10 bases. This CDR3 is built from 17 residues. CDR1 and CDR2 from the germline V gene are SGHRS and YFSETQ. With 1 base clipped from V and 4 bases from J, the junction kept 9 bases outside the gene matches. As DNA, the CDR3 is TGCGCCAGCAGCTTGTCGCCGACTAGCGGGCCGCCAGATACGCAGTATTTT. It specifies CASSLSPTSGPPDTQYF. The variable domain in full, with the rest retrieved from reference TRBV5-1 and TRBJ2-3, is KAGVTQTPRYLIKTRGQQVTLSCSPISGHRSVSWYQQTPGQGLQFLFEYFSETQRNKGNFPGRFSGRQFSNSRSEMNVSTLELGDSALYLCASSLSPTSGPPDTQYFGPGTRLTVL.

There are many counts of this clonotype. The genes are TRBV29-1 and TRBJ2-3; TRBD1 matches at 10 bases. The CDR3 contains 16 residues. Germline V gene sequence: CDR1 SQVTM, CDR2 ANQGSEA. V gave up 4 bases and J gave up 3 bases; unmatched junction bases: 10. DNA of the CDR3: TGCAGCGTTGCAGCCGGGACAGGGGTAGAAACAGATACGCAGTATTTT. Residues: CSVAAGTGVETDTQYF.

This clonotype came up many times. The CDR3 nucleotides are TGTGCCAGCAGCTTAGAAGTTAGGCAAAGCGCTTTCTTT. It encodes CASSLEVRQSAFF. The rearrangement links TRBV7-9 to TRBJ1-1; D call uncertain. Deletions cut 1 base from V and 11 bases from J, with 14 bases between. The length of the CDR3 is 13 residues. Germline CDR1 and CDR2: SEHNR and FQNEAQ (reference sequence).

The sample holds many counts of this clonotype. The CDR3 DNA reads TGTGCCAGCAGCCAAGATTTGTACAGGGGACGCTCCTACGAGCAGTACTTC. It yields the protein CASSQDLYRGRSYEQYF. The gene calls are TRBV4-2 and TRBJ2-7; 7 nucleotides line up with TRBD1. The germline V gene has CDR1 LGHNA and CDR2 YNFKEQ. CDR3 length: 17 residues. Germline trimming cut 0 bases from V and 0 bases from J; bases unmatched to any gene: 8.

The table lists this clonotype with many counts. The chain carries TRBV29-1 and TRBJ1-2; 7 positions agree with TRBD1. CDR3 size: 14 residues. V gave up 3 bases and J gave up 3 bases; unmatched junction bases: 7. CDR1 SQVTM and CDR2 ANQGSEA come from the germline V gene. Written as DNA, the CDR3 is TGCAGCGTTGATCAACAGGGGCGGGACTATGGCTACACCTTC. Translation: CSVDQQGRDYGYTF.

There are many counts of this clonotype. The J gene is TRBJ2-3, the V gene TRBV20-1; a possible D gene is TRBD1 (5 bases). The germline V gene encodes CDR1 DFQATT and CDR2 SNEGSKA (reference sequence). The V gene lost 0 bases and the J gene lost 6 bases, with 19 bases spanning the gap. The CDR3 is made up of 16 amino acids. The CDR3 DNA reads TGCAGTGCTAGAGATAGTTGGGCAGGGCCTGATGATACGCAGTATTTT. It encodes CSARDSWAGPDDTQYF.

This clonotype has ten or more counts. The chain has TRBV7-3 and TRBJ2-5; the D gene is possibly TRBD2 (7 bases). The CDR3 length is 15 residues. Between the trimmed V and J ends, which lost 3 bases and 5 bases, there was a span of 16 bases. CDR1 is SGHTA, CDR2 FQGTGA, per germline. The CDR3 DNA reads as TGTGCCAGCAGCTTTCTTGGGGGGGGCCGGGAGACCCAGTACTTC. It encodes CASSFLGGGRETQYF.

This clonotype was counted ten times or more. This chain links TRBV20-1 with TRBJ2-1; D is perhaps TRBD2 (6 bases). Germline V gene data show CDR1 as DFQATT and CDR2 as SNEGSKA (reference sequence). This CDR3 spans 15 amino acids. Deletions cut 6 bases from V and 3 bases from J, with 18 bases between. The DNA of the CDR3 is TGCAGTGCGAAGGACACTAGCTTTGGCTACAATGAGCAGTTCTTC. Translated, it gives CSAKDTSFGYNEQFF.

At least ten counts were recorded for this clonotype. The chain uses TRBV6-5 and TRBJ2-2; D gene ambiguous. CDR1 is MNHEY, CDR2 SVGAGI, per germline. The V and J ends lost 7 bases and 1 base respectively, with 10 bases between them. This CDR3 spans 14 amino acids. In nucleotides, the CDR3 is TGTGCCAGCAAGGGTAGCAGGAACACCGGGGAGCTGTTTTTT. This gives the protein CASKGSRNTGELFF.

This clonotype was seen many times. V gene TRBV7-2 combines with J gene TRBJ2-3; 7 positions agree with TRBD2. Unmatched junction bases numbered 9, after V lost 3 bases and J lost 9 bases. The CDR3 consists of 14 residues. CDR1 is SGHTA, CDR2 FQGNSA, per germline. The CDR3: CASSFSGGWTTQYF. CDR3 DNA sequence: TGTGCCAGCAGCTTTTCGGGGGGTTGGACAACGCAGTATTTT.

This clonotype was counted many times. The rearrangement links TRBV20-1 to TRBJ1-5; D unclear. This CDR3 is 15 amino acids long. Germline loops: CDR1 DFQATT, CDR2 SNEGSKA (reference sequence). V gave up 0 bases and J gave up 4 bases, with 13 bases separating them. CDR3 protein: CSARDIRVGNQPQHF. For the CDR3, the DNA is TGCAGTGCTAGAGATATCAGAGTGGGTAATCAGCCCCAGCATTTT.

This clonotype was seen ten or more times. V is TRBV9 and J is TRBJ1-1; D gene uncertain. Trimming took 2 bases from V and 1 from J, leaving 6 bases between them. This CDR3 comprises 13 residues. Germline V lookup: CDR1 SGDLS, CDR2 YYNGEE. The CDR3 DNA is TGTGCCAGCAGCGTTTCCCCGAACACTGAAGCTTTCTTT. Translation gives CASSVSPNTEAFF.

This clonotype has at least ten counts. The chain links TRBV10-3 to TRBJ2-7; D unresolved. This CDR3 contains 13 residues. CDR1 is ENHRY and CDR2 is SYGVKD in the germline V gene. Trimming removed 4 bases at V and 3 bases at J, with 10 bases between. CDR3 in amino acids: CAISARADYEQYF. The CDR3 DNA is TGTGCCATCAGTGCCCGGGCCGACTACGAGCAGTACTTC.

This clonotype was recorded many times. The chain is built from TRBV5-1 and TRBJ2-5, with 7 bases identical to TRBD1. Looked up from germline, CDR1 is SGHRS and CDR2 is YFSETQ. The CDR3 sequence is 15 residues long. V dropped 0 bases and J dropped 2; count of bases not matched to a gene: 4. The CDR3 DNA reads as TGCGCCAGCAGCTTGGGGCAGGGGGATCAAGAGACCCAGTACTTC. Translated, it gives CASSLGQGDQETQYF.

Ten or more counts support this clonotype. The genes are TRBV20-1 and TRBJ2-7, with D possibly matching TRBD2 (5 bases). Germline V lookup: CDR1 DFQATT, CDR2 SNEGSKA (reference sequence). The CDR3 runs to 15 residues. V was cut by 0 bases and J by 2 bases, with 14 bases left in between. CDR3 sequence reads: CSARDGSDIAYEQYF. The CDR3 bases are TGCAGTGCTAGAGATGGGAGTGATATAGCCTACGAGCAGTACTTC.

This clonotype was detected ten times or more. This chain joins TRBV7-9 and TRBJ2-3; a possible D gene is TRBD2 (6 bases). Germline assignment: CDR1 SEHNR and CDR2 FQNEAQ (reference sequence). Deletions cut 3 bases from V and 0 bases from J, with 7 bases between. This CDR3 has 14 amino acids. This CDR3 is CASSFRGSTDTQYF. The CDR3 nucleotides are TGTGCCAGCAGCTTTCGGGGGAGCACAGATACGCAGTATTTT.